A single sample gave rise to the 4 T cell receptor beta chains below, sequenced in a study of blood T cell repertoires in COVID-19. Some clones are missing from TCRdb's copy, which holds only in-frame ones; the method was immunoSEQ multiplex PCR. The sample lists over 200,000 clones, over 75% occurring once. Sample: peripheral blood. The receptors stem from a man aged 40-55 years with active or convalescent COVID-19.

The chain combines TRBV5-1 with TRBJ1-2, with D hard to call. Germline-derived CDR1 and CDR2 are SGHRS and YFSETQ. Trimming left V 5 bases short and J 2 bases short, with 10 bases between. The CDR3 consists of 13 residues. The CDR3: CASSLGLNYGYTF. The DNA for the CDR3 is TGCGCCAGCAGTCTGGGCCTCAACTATGGCTACACCTTC.

The rearrangement joins TRBV5-4 to TRBJ2-3, with 7 bases aligning to TRBD2. The CDR3 is 12 amino acids. Per germline, CDR1 SGHNT and CDR2 YYREEE (reference sequence). The J segment lost 4 bases and the V segment lost 10 bases, leaving 6 bases of the junction unmatched. DNA for the CDR3: TGTGCCGGTGGAGGGAGGGCAGATACGCAGTATTTT. Protein product: CAGGGRADTQYF. Using reference TRBV5-4 and TRBJ2-3 for the parts outside the CDR3, the full variable domain is ETGVTQSPTHLIKTRGQQVTLRCSSQSGHNTVSWYQQALGQGPQFIFQYYREEENGRGNFPPRFSGLQFPNYSSELNVNALELDDSALYLCAGGGRADTQYFGPGTRLTVL.

This chain connects TRBV27 to TRBJ2-7, with no clear D. Trimming removed 5 bases at V and 2 bases at J, with 10 bases between. Germline V CDR1 and CDR2: MNHEY, SMNVEV (reference sequence). This CDR3 contains 13 residues. The CDR3 DNA follows: TGTGCCAGCAGTCTTAGCTACCCCTACGAGCAGTACTTC. Residues: CASSLSYPYEQYF.

The genes are TRBV3-1 (or the pseudogene TRBV3-2) and TRBJ2-1; TRBD2 agrees at 9 bases. V lost 4 bases to trimming and J lost 6 bases; unmatched junction nucleotides: 16. CDR3 length: 18 amino acids. In germline, CDR1 is LGHDT, CDR2 YNNKEL (reference sequence). The CDR3 region has the DNA TGTGCCAGCAGCCTCATGCCGGGGCTAGCGGGACCGGGCAATGAGCAGTTCTTC. Its translation is CASSLMPGLAGPGNEQFF.